Listed here are 27 T cell receptor beta chains from one sample, sequenced in a study of blood T cell repertoires in COVID-19. Generated by immunoSEQ multiplex PCR, the TCRdb table keeps only in-frame clones and is missing some. The sample yields 50,000 to 60,000 clones, about 85% seen once. The sequenced material came from peripheral blood. The receptor source for this set is a man in his 70s with active COVID-19.

The V call is TRBV12-3 or TRBV12-4, the J call TRBJ1-1; D perhaps matches TRBD1 (5 bases). CDR3 length equals 13 residues. V lost 5 bases to trimming and J lost 11 bases, with 18 bases between them. The CDR3 DNA reads TGTGCCAGCAGTCCCAGGGCTAGTTTGAGTGCTTTCTTT. This translates into CASSPRASLSAFF.

The chain recombines TRBV18 with TRBJ2-5; 8 bases align to TRBD1. This CDR3 comprises 15 residues. Losses at the gene ends were 6 bases for V and 4 bases for J; bases not matched to a gene: 10. From germline, CDR1 is KGHSH and CDR2 LQKENI. The CDR3 bases are TGTGCCAGCTCGCCGACCAGGGGGCGCGGAGAGACCCAGTACTTC. As protein: CASSPTRGRGETQYF. Looking up the rest from reference TRBV18 and TRBJ2-5 gives the full variable domain: NAGVMQNPRHLVRRRGQEARLRCSPMKGHSHVYWYRQLPEEGLKFMVYLQKENIIDESGMPKERFSAEFPKEGPSILRIQQVVRGDSAAYFCASSPTRGRGETQYFGPGTRLLVL.

The chain carries TRBV5-1 and TRBJ2-1, with 9 bases identical to TRBD1. There are 12 residues in the CDR3. V lost 4 bases to trimming and J lost 7 bases; unmatched junction nucleotides: 0. From germline, CDR1 is SGHRS and CDR2 YFSETQ. The CDR3 protein is CASSGQGNEQFF. The CDR3 DNA sequence: TGCGCCAGCAGCGGACAGGGGAATGAGCAGTTCTTC.

This chain connects TRBV28 to TRBJ1-4; D is unclear. V gave up 4 bases and J gave up 1 base, with 13 bases separating them. The CDR3 extends over 16 amino acids. Per germline, CDR1 MDHEN and CDR2 SYDVKM. DNA of the CDR3: TGTGCCAGCAGTTCCTGGACCGGACTAACTAATGAAAAACTGTTTTTT. Translated, it gives CASSSWTGLTNEKLFF.

The V and J genes are TRBV10-1 and TRBJ1-1, with D possibly being TRBD1 (6 bases). Between the trimmed V and J ends, which lost 3 bases and 0 bases, there was a span of 11 bases. Germline V lookup: CDR1 WNHNN, CDR2 SYGVQD (reference sequence). CDR3 size: 15 residues. CDR3 sequence reads: CASSEGGTMNTEAFF. CDR3 sequence (DNA): TGCGCCAGCAGTGAAGGGGGAACGATGAACACTGAAGCTTTCTTT.

The chain has TRBV6-6 and TRBJ1-2; TRBD1 matches 8 bases. The CDR3 sequence is 13 residues long. CDR1 and CDR2 from the germline V gene are MNHNY and SVGAGI (reference sequence). The V and J ends lost 10 bases and 4 bases, in that order; junction bases with no gene match: 8. In DNA, the CDR3 is TGTGCCACCCAGGGGGCGAAGGTCTATGGCTACACCTTC. Protein product: CATQGAKVYGYTF.

The CDR3 nucleotides read TGTGCCAGCAACGATCGGGGAAATGCTAACTATGGCTACACCTTC. Its protein product is CASNDRGNANYGYTF. The rearrangement uses TRBV6-6 and TRBJ1-2; D ambiguous. This CDR3 comprises 15 residues. Germline loops: CDR1 MNHNY, CDR2 SVGAGI (reference sequence). Trimming took 7 bases from V and 0 from J, leaving 15 bases between them.

On this clone itself: Germline is not matched at one junction end, which may reflect a read error. V and J are TRBV4-1 and TRBJ1-2; perhaps TRBD1 as D (6 bases). There are 13 residues in the CDR3. CDR1 and CDR2 (germline): MGHRA, YSYEKL. The CDR3 region has the DNA TGCGCCAGCAGCCAAACAGGGAGCTATGACTACACCTTC. This sequence encodes CASSQTGSYDYTF.

The chain is built from TRBV30 and TRBJ2-3, with D unresolved. V shed 5 bases and J shed 10 bases, with 19 bases lying between them. CDR1 and CDR2 from the germline V gene are GTSNPN and SVGIG (reference sequence). The CDR3 consists of 13 residues. The CDR3 DNA reads as TGTGCCTGGGGCTTAACAAAAGATGTCCCGCAGTATTTT. Translation: CAWGLTKDVPQYF.

V and J are TRBV3-1 (or the pseudogene TRBV3-2) and TRBJ2-1, with D perhaps TRBD1 (6 bases). Germline CDR1 reads LGHDT; CDR2 reads YNNKEL (reference sequence). Trimming stripped 3 bases from V and 3 bases from J, with 12 bases between. The CDR3 totals 15 residues. For the CDR3, the DNA is TGTGCCAGCAGCCAGGACAGCGCCTACTACAATGAGCAGTTCTTC. Translation gives CASSQDSAYYNEQFF.

The genes are TRBV5-1 and TRBJ2-7, with D possibly TRBD2 on 6 matching bases. CDR1 and CDR2 from the germline V gene are SGHRS and YFSETQ. The CDR3 has 14 residues. V lost 6 bases, J lost 3 bases, and 16 bases lay in between. DNA of the CDR3: TGCGCCAGCACCCGGAGGGCCGGGGGCTACGAGCAGTACTTC. Translated: CASTRRAGGYEQYF. Full variable domain (missing parts from reference TRBV5-1 and TRBJ2-7): KAGVTQTPRYLIKTRGQQVTLSCSPISGHRSVSWYQQTPGQGLQFLFEYFSETQRNKGNFPGRFSGRQFSNSRSEMNVSTLELGDSALYLCASTRRAGGYEQYFGPGTRLTVT.

The rearrangement joins TRBV21-1 to TRBJ1-5; the table's D gene call, TRBD1, was not cross checked with the DNA. TRBV21-1 corresponds to a pseudogene. The CDR3 totals 15 residues. CDR3 DNA: TGTGCCAGCAGCAAGGGACACCTGGTAATTCAGCCCCAGCATTTT. It specifies CASSKGHLVIQPQHF.

This sequence joins TRBV7-9 and TRBJ2-3, with a weak D call TRBD2 (6 bases). The V end was cut by 3 bases, the J end by 11 bases, with 9 bases between. CDR3 length: 11 residues. Germline values: CDR1 SEHNR, CDR2 FQNEAQ (reference sequence). The CDR3 spells CASSLLGGQYF. CDR3 DNA: TGTGCCAGCAGCTTGCTGGGGGGGCAGTATTTT.

Notes on this clone: Within the sample, other DNA sequences also encode this same CDR3. The chain joins TRBV19 to TRBJ1-1; tentatively, D is TRBD1 (6 bases). Per germline, CDR1 LNHDA and CDR2 SQIVND (reference sequence). V was shortened by 0 bases and J by 4 bases, with 9 bases between the two germline ends. The CDR3 is 14 residues long. The CDR3 loop is CASSIEGGGTEAFF. Here the CDR3 DNA reads TGTGCCAGTAGTATAGAAGGGGGGGGCACTGAAGCTTTCTTT.

This chain uses TRBV4-1 with TRBJ2-1, with 12 nucleotides matching TRBD2. The V gene's germline CDR1 is MGHRA and CDR2 YSYEKL. This CDR3 has 16 amino acids. The ends lost 4 bases at V and 7 bases at J; junction bases unmatched: 8. CDR3 DNA: TGCGCCAGCAGCCTCTCCGGGACTAGCGGGCTTAATGAGCAGTTCTTC. It encodes CASSLSGTSGLNEQFF.

This rearrangement joins TRBV7-2 to TRBJ2-3; 9 bases map to TRBD1. The CDR3 has 14 amino acids. Germline trimming cut 5 bases from V and 4 bases from J; bases unmatched to any gene: 4. Germline V gene sequence: CDR1 SGHTA, CDR2 FQGNSA. The CDR3 region has the DNA TGTGCCAGCAGCCCCAGGACAGGGGCAGATACGCAGTATTTT. Protein sequence: CASSPRTGADTQYF.

The chain combines TRBV25-1 with TRBJ2-5; TRBD1 matches at 11 bases. Germline CDR1 reads MGHDK; CDR2 reads SYGVNS. Unmatched junction bases numbered 7, after V lost 8 bases and J lost 5 bases. This CDR3 spans 14 amino acids. CDR3 bases: TGTGCCAGCGGGGACAGGGGGATCGGGGAGACCCAGTACTTC. Amino acids: CASGDRGIGETQYF.

V and J are TRBV10-3 and TRBJ2-3; TRBD1 is a possible D gene (6 bases). This CDR3 has 15 amino acids. V lost 2 bases, J lost 0 bases, and 9 bases lay in between. Germline CDR1 and CDR2: ENHRY and SYGVKD. The CDR3 bases are TGTGCCATCAGTGAGATAGGGGGTAGCACAGATACGCAGTATTTT. It specifies CAISEIGGSTDTQYF.

The V gene is TRBV15, the J gene TRBJ2-3; tentatively, D is TRBD1 (6 bases). Per the germline V gene, CDR1 is LNHNV and CDR2 is YYDKDF (reference sequence). V shed 4 bases and J shed 4 bases, with 9 bases lying between them. The CDR3 has 13 amino acids. The CDR3, as DNA: TGTGCCACCAGCAAGGCAGGGGCAGATACGCAGTATTTT. Protein sequence: CATSKAGADTQYF. The full variable domain, with the rest looked up from reference TRBV15 and TRBJ2-3, is DAMVIQNPRYQVTQFGKPVTLSCSQTLNHNVMYWYQQKSSQAPKLLFHYYDKDFNNEADTPDNFQSRRPNTSFCFLDIRSPGLGDTAMYLCATSKAGADTQYFGPGTRLTVL.

This clone was observed a few times. The rearrangement joins TRBV4-2 to TRBJ2-5; D ambiguous. Germline lookup yields CDR1 LGHNA and CDR2 YNFKEQ. This CDR3 has 15 amino acids. The ends were cut back, 4 bases at V and 1 base at J, with 13 bases in the middle. CDR3 bases: TGTGCCAGCAGCCTGAACAGAGCCCTCCAAGAGACCCAGTACTTC. This translates into CASSLNRALQETQYF.

The V gene is TRBV2, the J gene TRBJ1-3; a weak D match, TRBD1 (6 bases). V was shortened by 5 bases and J by 0 bases, with 8 bases between the two germline ends. This CDR3 region has 14 residues. The germline V gene encodes CDR1 SNHLY and CDR2 FYNNEI. DNA of the CDR3: TGTGCCAGCAGTCTGACAGGCTCTGGAAACACCATATATTTT. It encodes CASSLTGSGNTIYF.

The V call is TRBV6-5, the J call TRBJ1-1; no definite D call. Germline V gene data show CDR1 as MNHEY and CDR2 as SVGAGI. Trimming left V 7 bases short and J 0 bases short, with 12 bases between. CDR3 length: 14 residues. In DNA, the CDR3 is TGTGCCAGCATATGGTCAGTCATGAACACTGAAGCTTTCTTT. Its protein product is CASIWSVMNTEAFF.

This chain links TRBV9 with TRBJ2-7, with unresolved D. Germline lookup yields CDR1 SGDLS and CDR2 YYNGEE. CDR3 size: 14 residues. V was clipped by 1 base and J by 7 bases, with 15 bases between them. CDR3 in DNA: TGTGCCAGCAGCGTATCCTCTCTCTCCCCGGAGCAGTACTTC. Protein: CASSVSSLSPEQYF.

The chain employs TRBV5-1 and TRBJ2-2; 9 bases agree with TRBD2. V trimming: 0 bases; J trimming: 7 bases; junction bases outside the gene matches: 7. The CDR3 totals 16 residues. Germline-derived CDR1 and CDR2 are SGHRS and YFSETQ. The CDR3 loop is CASSLALAGASGELFF. The CDR3 DNA is TGCGCCAGCAGCTTGGCCTTAGCGGGGGCGAGCGGGGAGCTGTTTTTT.

The chain has TRBV30 and TRBJ2-2; 7 bases align to TRBD1. Germline V gives CDR1 GTSNPN, CDR2 SVGIG (reference sequence). Trimming removed 5 bases from V and 4 bases from J; junction bases left unmatched: 13. This CDR3 has 16 residues. The CDR3 region has the DNA TGTGCCTGGTTCGGAACAAGGGACAGCTTCACCGGGGAGCTGTTTTTT. Amino acids: CAWFGTRDSFTGELFF.

This clone has just a few counts. The gene calls are TRBV10-3 and TRBJ2-2; 11 nucleotides agree with TRBD2. There are 14 residues in the CDR3. After removal of 8 bases from V and 5 bases from J, the junction contained 4 bases not matched to a gene. From germline, CDR1 is ENHRY and CDR2 SYGVKD. CDR3 coding DNA: TGTGCCATCGCGAGACTAGCGGGGACCGGGGAGCTGTTTTTT. Residues: CAIARLAGTGELFF.

This chain joins TRBV4-2 and TRBJ2-5; D gene unclear. Trimming removed 3 bases at V and 2 bases at J, with 10 bases between. The CDR3 loop spans 14 amino acids. Germline V gene lookup returns CDR1 LGHNA and CDR2 YNFKEQ. This CDR3 reads CASSQGSAQETQYF. The CDR3 nucleotides are TGTGCCAGCAGCCAGGGCTCAGCTCAAGAGACCCAGTACTTC.